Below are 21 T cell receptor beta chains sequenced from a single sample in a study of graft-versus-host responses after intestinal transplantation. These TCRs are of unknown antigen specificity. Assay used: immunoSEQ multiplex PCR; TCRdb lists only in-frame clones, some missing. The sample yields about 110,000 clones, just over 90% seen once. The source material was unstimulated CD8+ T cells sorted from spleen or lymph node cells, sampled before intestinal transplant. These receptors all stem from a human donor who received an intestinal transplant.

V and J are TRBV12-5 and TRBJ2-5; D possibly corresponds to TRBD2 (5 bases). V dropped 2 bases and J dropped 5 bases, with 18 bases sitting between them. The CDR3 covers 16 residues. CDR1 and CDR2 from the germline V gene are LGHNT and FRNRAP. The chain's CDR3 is CASGLFVPRVEETQYF. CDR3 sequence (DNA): TGTGCTAGTGGTTTGTTCGTCCCGAGGGTGGAGGAGACCCAGTACTTC.

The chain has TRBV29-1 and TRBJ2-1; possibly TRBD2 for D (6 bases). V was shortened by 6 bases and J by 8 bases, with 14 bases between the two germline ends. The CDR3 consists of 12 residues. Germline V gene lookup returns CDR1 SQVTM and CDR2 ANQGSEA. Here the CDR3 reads CSVSGSSHEQFF. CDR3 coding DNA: TGCAGCGTCTCCGGGAGTTCTCATGAGCAGTTCTTC.

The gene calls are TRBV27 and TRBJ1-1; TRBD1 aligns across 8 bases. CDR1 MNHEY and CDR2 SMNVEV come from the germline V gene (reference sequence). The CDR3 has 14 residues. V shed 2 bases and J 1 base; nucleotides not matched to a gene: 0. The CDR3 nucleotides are TGTGCCAGCAGTTTAACAGGGGGGAACACTGAAGCTTTCTTT. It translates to CASSLTGGNTEAFF.

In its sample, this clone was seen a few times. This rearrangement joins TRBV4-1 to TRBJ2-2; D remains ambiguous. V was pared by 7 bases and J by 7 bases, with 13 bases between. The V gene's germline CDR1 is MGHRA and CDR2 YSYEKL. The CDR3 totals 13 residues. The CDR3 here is CASTPLDGGELFF. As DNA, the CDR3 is TGCGCCAGCACCCCACTTGATGGCGGGGAGCTGTTTTTT.

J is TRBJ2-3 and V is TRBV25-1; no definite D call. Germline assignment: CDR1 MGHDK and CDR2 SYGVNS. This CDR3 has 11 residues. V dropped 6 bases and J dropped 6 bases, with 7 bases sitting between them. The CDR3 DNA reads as TGTGCCAGCAGGGAAGGGGATACGCAGTATTTT. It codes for CASREGDTQYF.

The CDR3 protein is CASSLRQDPYEQYF. The DNA of the CDR3 is TGTGCCAGCAGCCTAAGACAGGACCCATACGAGCAGTACTTC. The gene calls are TRBV7-9 and TRBJ2-7, with a tentative D call TRBD1 (6 bases). Between the trimmed V and J ends, which lost 5 bases and 4 bases, there was a span of 15 bases. The CDR3 has 14 amino acids. Germline V gene data show CDR1 as SEHNR and CDR2 as FQNEAQ (reference sequence). The whole variable domain, filled in from reference TRBV7-9 and TRBJ2-7, reads DTGVSQNPRHKITKRGQNVTFRCDPISEHNRLYWYRQTLGQGPEFLTYFQNEAQLEKSRLLSDRFSAERPKGSFSTLEIQRTEQGDSAMYLCASSLRQDPYEQYFGPGTRLTVT.

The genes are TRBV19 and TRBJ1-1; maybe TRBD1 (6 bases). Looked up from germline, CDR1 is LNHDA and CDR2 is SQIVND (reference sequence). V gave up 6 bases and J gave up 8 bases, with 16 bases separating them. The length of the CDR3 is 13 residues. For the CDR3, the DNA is TGTGCCAGTAGAGAAACGGACAGAACCGAAGCTTTCTTT. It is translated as CASRETDRTEAFF.

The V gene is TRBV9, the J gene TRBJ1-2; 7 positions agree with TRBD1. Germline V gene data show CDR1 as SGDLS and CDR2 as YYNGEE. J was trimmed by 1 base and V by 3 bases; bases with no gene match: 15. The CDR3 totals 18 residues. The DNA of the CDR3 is TGTGCCAGCAGCGGGCCATTAGGACAGGCGATCCTTAACTATGGCTACACCTTC. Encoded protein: CASSGPLGQAILNYGYTF.

CDR3 nucleotides: TGTGCCAGCATCCCTTTAGGGCTAAACACTGAAGCTTTCTTT. Protein sequence: CASIPLGLNTEAFF. The gene calls are TRBV28 and TRBJ1-1, with D uncertain. The CDR3 is 14 amino acids. Germline V gene data show CDR1 as MDHEN and CDR2 as SYDVKM. The V and J ends lost 7 bases and 2 bases respectively, with 14 bases between them.

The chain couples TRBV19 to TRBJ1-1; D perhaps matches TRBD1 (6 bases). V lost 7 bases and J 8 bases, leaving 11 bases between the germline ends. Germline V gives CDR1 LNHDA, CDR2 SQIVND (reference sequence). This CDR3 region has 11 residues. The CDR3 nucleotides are TGTGCCAGTATAGGGGGTCTAGAAGCTTTCTTT. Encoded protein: CASIGGLEAFF.

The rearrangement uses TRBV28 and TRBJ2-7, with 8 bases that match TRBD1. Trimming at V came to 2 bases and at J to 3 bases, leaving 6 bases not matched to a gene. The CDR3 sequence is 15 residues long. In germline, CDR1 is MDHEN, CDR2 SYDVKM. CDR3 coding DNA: TGTGCCAGCAGTTTAGGTACGACAGGGGACTACGAGCAGTACTTC. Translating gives CASSLGTTGDYEQYF.

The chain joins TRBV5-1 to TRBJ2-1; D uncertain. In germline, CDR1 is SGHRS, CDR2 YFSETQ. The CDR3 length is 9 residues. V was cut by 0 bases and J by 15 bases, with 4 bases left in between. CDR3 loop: CASSLVGFF. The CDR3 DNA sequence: TGCGCCAGCAGCTTGGTTGGGTTCTTC.

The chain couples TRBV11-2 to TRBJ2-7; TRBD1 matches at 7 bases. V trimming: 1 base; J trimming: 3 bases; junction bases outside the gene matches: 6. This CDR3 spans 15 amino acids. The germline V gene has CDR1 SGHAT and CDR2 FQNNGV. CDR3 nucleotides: TGTGCCAGCAGCTTAGGAAGGGGGCATCTCTACGAGCAGTACTTC. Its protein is CASSLGRGHLYEQYF.

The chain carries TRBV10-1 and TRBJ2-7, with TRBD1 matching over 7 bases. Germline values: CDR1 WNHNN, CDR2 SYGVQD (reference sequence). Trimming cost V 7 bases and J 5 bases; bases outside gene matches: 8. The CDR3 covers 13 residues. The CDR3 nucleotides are TGCGCCAGCACCCAGACAGGGTCCCACGAGCAGTACTTC. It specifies CASTQTGSHEQYF.

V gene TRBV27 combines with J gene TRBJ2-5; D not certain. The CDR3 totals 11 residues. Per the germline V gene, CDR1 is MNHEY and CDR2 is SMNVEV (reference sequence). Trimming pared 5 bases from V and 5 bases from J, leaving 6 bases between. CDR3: CASSIGETQYF. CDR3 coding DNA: TGTGCCAGCAGTATTGGCGAGACCCAGTACTTC.

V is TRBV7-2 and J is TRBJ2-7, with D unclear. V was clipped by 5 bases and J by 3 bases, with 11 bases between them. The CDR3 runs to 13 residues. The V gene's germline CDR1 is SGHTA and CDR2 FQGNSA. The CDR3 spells CASSLSEFYEQYF. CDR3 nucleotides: TGTGCCAGCAGCCTTTCAGAATTCTACGAGCAGTACTTC.

This CDR3 reads CASSVNYANEQFF. The CDR3 coding sequence is TGTGCCAGCAGTGTCAACTACGCCAATGAGCAGTTCTTC. This chain joins TRBV2 and TRBJ2-1; D gene unclear. The CDR3 covers 13 residues. Germline CDR1 and CDR2: SNHLY and FYNNEI. The ends were cut back, 4 bases at V and 6 bases at J, with 10 bases in the middle.

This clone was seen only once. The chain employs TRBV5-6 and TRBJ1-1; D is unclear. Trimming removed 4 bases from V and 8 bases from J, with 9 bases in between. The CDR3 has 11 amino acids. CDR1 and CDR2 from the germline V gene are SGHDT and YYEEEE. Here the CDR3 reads CASSRLHEAFF. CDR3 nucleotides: TGTGCCAGCAGCCGACTCCACGAAGCTTTCTTT.

The CDR3 here is CASSPGQGYYNEQFF. CDR3 coding DNA: TGTGCCAGCAGCCCCGGACAGGGGTACTACAATGAGCAGTTCTTC. The chain employs TRBV7-9 and TRBJ2-1, with 9 bases lining up with TRBD1. Trimming cost V 5 bases and J 3 bases; bases outside gene matches: 5. The germline V gene has CDR1 SEHNR and CDR2 FQNEAQ (reference sequence). CDR3 length: 15 residues. The full variable domain, in which reference TRBV7-9 and TRBJ2-1 provide the parts outside the CDR3, is DTGVSQNPRHKITKRGQNVTFRCDPISEHNRLYWYRQTLGQGPEFLTYFQNEAQLEKSRLLSDRFSAERPKGSFSTLEIQRTEQGDSAMYLCASSPGQGYYNEQFFGPGTRLTVL.

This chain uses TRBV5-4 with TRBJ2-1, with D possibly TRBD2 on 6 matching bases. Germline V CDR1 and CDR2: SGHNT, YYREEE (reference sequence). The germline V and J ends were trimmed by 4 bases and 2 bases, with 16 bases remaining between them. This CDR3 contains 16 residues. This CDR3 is CASSPGAAGTYNEQFF. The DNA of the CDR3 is TGTGCCAGCAGCCCGGGTGCAGCGGGCACCTACAATGAGCAGTTCTTC.

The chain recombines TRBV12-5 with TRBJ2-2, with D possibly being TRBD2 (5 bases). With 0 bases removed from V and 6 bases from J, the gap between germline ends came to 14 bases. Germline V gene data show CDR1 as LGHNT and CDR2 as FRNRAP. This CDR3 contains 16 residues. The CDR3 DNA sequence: TGTGCTAGTGGTTTGGTAAGGGTAGGCGGGCCCGGGGAGCTGTTTTTT. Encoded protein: CASGLVRVGGPGELFF.